The sequence of this TCR beta chain was determined in a study of blood T cell repertoires in COVID-19. At the level of the study: Acute and convalescent COVID-19 specimens originated in the United States, Italy and Spain. Sample material is recorded as cDNA or gDNA derived from T cells, B-cell-depleted T cells, or PBMCs.

Original processing notes: Scientists estimated how many nucleated cells there were by amplifying reference gene primers. Libraries were prepared by immunoSEQ multiplex PCR; TCRdb keeps only in-frame clonotypes and omits some of them. The D gene and trimming were derived from the DNA, and the V and J assignments and clone size from that table. The sample includes more than 250,000 clones, almost 85% of them seen just once. The clonotype comes from a man aged 45-65 years with active or convalescent COVID-19. Sequencing was done on a sample of peripheral blood.

The CDR3 is CASSQGLAGVVGQETQYF. CDR3 nucleotide sequence: TGTGCCAGCAGCCAAGGACTAGCGGGAGTGGTGGGCCAAGAGACCCAGTACTTC. The genes are TRBV4-2 and TRBJ2-5; TRBD2 matches at 12 bases. Germline CDR1 reads LGHNA; CDR2 reads YNFKEQ. There are 18 residues in the CDR3. The ends lost 1 base at V and 1 base at J; junction bases unmatched: 7.